The 20 T cell receptor beta chains below come from one sample, sequenced in a study of blood T cell repertoires in COVID-19. The method was immunoSEQ multiplex PCR; TCRdb's version includes in-frame clones alone and lacks a portion of them. The repertoire holds roughly 400,000 clones, with less than 95% as singletons. Specimen: PBMCs or T cells enriched from blood (not recorded which). These receptors all stem from a man between 18 and 35 years old who had recovered from COVID-19.

The chain has TRBV27 and TRBJ1-5; a possible D gene is TRBD1 (5 bases). This CDR3 spans 14 amino acids. Germline loops: CDR1 MNHEY, CDR2 SMNVEV (reference sequence). The V end lost 8 bases, the J end lost 11 bases, and 22 bases lay between the germline ends. CDR3 nucleotides: TGTGCCAGCGCTCCCCGGGGGGACCGGGGGGCCCAGCATTTT. It specifies CASAPRGDRGAQHF.

This clone was picked up one time. The rearrangement joins TRBV28 to TRBJ1-2; unclear D gene. V was trimmed by 6 bases and J by 2 bases, leaving 13 bases between them. Germline V gives CDR1 MDHEN, CDR2 SYDVKM. The CDR3 consists of 14 residues. The CDR3 here is CASRRAGTNYGYTF. CDR3 nucleotides: TGTGCCAGCAGGAGGGCCGGAACGAACTATGGCTACACCTTC.

This rearrangement joins TRBV5-6 to TRBJ2-7, with 7 bases identical to TRBD2. This CDR3 has 14 amino acids. CDR1 is SGHDT and CDR2 is YYEEEE in the germline V gene. Germline trimming cut 0 bases from V and 7 bases from J; bases unmatched to any gene: 7. This chain's CDR3 is CASSLDAGAWEQYF. The CDR3 coding sequence is TGTGCCAGCAGCTTGGATGCGGGAGCTTGGGAGCAGTACTTC. Full variable domain (rest looked up from reference TRBV5-6 and TRBJ2-7): DAGVTQSPTHLIKTRGQQVTLRCSPKSGHDTVSWYQQALGQGPQFIFQYYEEEERQRGNFPDRFSGHQFPNYSSELNVNALLLGDSALYLCASSLDAGAWEQYFGPGTRLTVT.

This clone showed up just once. The sample has other DNA sequences that encode this CDR3 too. The V and J genes are TRBV14 and TRBJ2-2; D gene uncertain. V shed 0 bases and J shed 5 bases, with 4 bases lying between them. The CDR3 spans 13 residues. CDR1 and CDR2 (germline): SGHDN, FVKESK. CDR3 DNA: TGTGCCAGCAGCCAAGATCCTACCGGGGAGCTGTTTTTT. It yields the protein CASSQDPTGELFF.

The chain is built from TRBV29-1 and TRBJ1-3; no clear D. Trimming removed 5 bases at V and 7 bases at J, with 12 bases between. Per the germline V gene, CDR1 is SQVTM and CDR2 is ANQGSEA. The CDR3 covers 12 residues. The CDR3 here is CSVTGVANTIYF. The CDR3 DNA reads TGCAGCGTTACGGGAGTGGCGAACACCATATATTTT.

This chain joins TRBV28 and TRBJ2-5; D is undetermined. Germline assignment: CDR1 MDHEN and CDR2 SYDVKM. This CDR3 region has 11 residues. V shed 10 bases and J shed 4 bases, with 10 bases lying between them. The CDR3 region is CATLTRETQYF. The CDR3 region has the DNA TGTGCCACCCTTACTCGAGAGACCCAGTACTTC. Full variable domain (missing parts from reference TRBV28 and TRBJ2-5): DVKVTQSSRYLVKRTGEKVFLECVQDMDHENMFWYRQDPGLGLRLIYFSYDVKMKEKGDIPEGYSVSREKKERFSLILESASTNQTSMYLCATLTRETQYFGPGTRLLVL.

This clone appeared once. The same CDR3 is also encoded by other DNA sequences in this sample. This sequence joins TRBV9 and TRBJ1-1, with a tentative D call TRBD1 (6 bases). V lost 3 bases and J lost 2, with 11 bases in between. The CDR3 is 14 residues long. Germline-derived CDR1 and CDR2 are SGDLS and YYNGEE. CDR3 loop: CASSGRQANTEAFF. CDR3 DNA sequence: TGTGCCAGCAGCGGCCGACAGGCTAACACTGAAGCTTTCTTT.

This sequence joins TRBV7-6 and TRBJ2-1, with 14 bases matching TRBD2. The CDR3 is made up of 16 amino acids. CDR1 SGHVS and CDR2 FNYEAQ come from the germline V gene. With V trimmed by 5 bases and J by 7 bases, 7 bases remained unmatched. The CDR3 coding sequence is TGTGCCAGCAGCCTGGGACTAGCGGGAGTCAAAAATGAGCAGTTCTTC. This codes for CASSLGLAGVKNEQFF.

The rearrangement uses TRBV5-4 and TRBJ1-6; D not resolved. CDR3 length equals 14 residues. Germline V gene data show CDR1 as SGHNT and CDR2 as YYREEE (reference sequence). Trimming left V 2 bases short and J 7 bases short, with 10 bases between. Here the CDR3 DNA reads TGTGCCAGCAGCTTTGGACTGGGAAATTCACCCCTCCACTTT. Encoded protein: CASSFGLGNSPLHF.

In its sample, this clone was seen once. V is TRBV9 and J is TRBJ1-1, with no clear D. The germline V gene encodes CDR1 SGDLS and CDR2 YYNGEE. The CDR3 is 14 residues long. V shed 4 bases and J shed 1 base, with 11 bases lying between them. The chain's CDR3 is CASSSQAENTEAFF. The DNA of the CDR3 is TGTGCCAGCAGCTCCCAGGCCGAGAACACTGAAGCTTTCTTT.

The genes are TRBV15 and TRBJ1-6, with 9 bases identical to TRBD1. Germline trimming cut 3 bases from V and 9 bases from J; bases unmatched to any gene: 15. Germline CDR1 LNHNV, CDR2 YYDKDF (reference sequence). This CDR3 has 18 amino acids. DNA for the CDR3: TGTGCCACCAGCAGCCAGGGGACAGGGAGACGACTAGCTTCACCCCTCCACTTT. The encoded protein is CATSSQGTGRRLASPLHF.

This clone was seen only a few times. The chain uses TRBV2 and TRBJ2-7, with D maybe TRBD2 (6 bases). Looked up from germline, CDR1 is SNHLY and CDR2 is FYNNEI. Deletions cut 4 bases from V and 2 bases from J, with 9 bases between. This CDR3 has 13 amino acids. CDR3 protein: CASSGRLAYEQYF. CDR3 DNA sequence: TGTGCCAGCAGTGGAAGACTAGCCTACGAGCAGTACTTC.

V gene TRBV19 combines with J gene TRBJ1-1; the match to TRBD1 covers 7 bases. With 3 bases clipped from V and 3 bases from J, the junction kept 4 bases outside the gene matches. The CDR3 extends over 14 amino acids. CDR1 LNHDA and CDR2 SQIVND come from the germline V gene (reference sequence). In DNA, the CDR3 is TGTGCCAGTAGTATTCCAGGGGGTCACACTGAAGCTTTCTTT. It codes for CASSIPGGHTEAFF.

The gene calls are TRBV7-2 and TRBJ2-5; the D gene is possibly TRBD2 (5 bases). Trimming removed 1 base at V and 4 bases at J, with 10 bases between. This CDR3 is built from 14 residues. The germline CDR1 and CDR2 sequences are SGHTA and FQGNSA. Written as DNA, the CDR3 is TGTGCCAGCAGCTTAGGGACTCAACGAGAGACCCAGTACTTC. Its protein product is CASSLGTQRETQYF.

This chain uses TRBV7-9 with TRBJ2-1; 14 bases fit TRBD2. Looked up from germline, CDR1 is SEHNR and CDR2 is FQNEAQ (reference sequence). V shed 3 bases, J shed 13 bases, and the junction held 2 bases outside the gene matches. This CDR3 has 13 residues. CDR3 region: CASSLGTSGRQFF. The CDR3 DNA reads as TGTGCCAGCAGCTTGGGGACTAGCGGGAGACAGTTCTTC. The full variable domain, its missing parts supplied by reference TRBV7-9 and TRBJ2-1, is DTGVSQNPRHKITKRGQNVTFRCDPISEHNRLYWYRQTLGQGPEFLTYFQNEAQLEKSRLLSDRFSAERPKGSFSTLEIQRTEQGDSAMYLCASSLGTSGRQFFGPGTRLTVL.

This rearrangement joins TRBV10-3 to TRBJ2-7; D unresolved. This CDR3 is 12 amino acids long. Per germline, CDR1 ENHRY and CDR2 SYGVKD. The V end lost 7 bases, the J end lost 3 bases, and 10 bases lay between the germline ends. The CDR3 spells CAIMGSHYEQYF. The CDR3 DNA sequence: TGTGCCATCATGGGCAGTCACTACGAGCAGTACTTC.

The rearrangement uses TRBV11-3 and TRBJ2-1; no firm D call. From germline, CDR1 is SGHNT and CDR2 YENEEA. This CDR3 comprises 15 residues. V gave up 0 bases and J gave up 10 bases, with 16 bases separating them. The CDR3 is CASSLDIASYREQFF. The CDR3, as DNA: TGTGCCAGCAGCTTAGATATAGCCTCCTATAGGGAGCAGTTCTTC. Together with reference TRBV11-3 and TRBJ2-1, the CDR3 gives the full variable domain: EAGVVQSPRYKIIEKKQPVAFWCNPISGHNTLYWYLQNLGQGPELLIRYENEEAVDDSQLPKDRFSAERLKGVDSTLKIQPAELGDSAVYLCASSLDIASYREQFFGPGTRLTVL.

Concerning this clone itself: The junction and the germline gene differ at one end; a read error may be behind it. The chain uses TRBV27 and TRBJ2-1, with TRBD2 identical over 10 bases. This CDR3 is built from 14 residues. Per the germline V gene, CDR1 is MNHEY and CDR2 is SMNVEV (reference sequence). The CDR3 bases are TGTGCCAGCGGTTTACTAGCGGGGTACAATGAGCAGTTCTTC. It translates to CASGLLAGYNEQFF.

This clone was counted a single time. V and J are TRBV3-1 (or the pseudogene TRBV3-2) and TRBJ1-2; 10 bases are shared with TRBD1. The V segment lost 4 bases and the J segment 9 bases; nucleotides outside the gene matches: 11. CDR3 size: 15 residues. Germline CDR1 is LGHDT and CDR2 is YNNKEL (reference sequence). The CDR3 loop reads CASSPGWGQGKSYTF. CDR3 DNA sequence: TGTGCCAGCAGCCCGGGCTGGGGACAGGGGAAGAGCTACACCTTC.

The J gene is TRBJ1-6, the V gene TRBV13, with 9 bases that match TRBD1. From germline, CDR1 is PRHDT and CDR2 FYEKMQ (reference sequence). The ends lost 5 bases at V and 7 bases at J; junction bases unmatched: 3. The CDR3 extends over 14 amino acids. Written as DNA, the CDR3 is TGTGCCAGCAGCCTCGACAGGGGGAATTCACCCCTCCACTTT. Translating it yields CASSLDRGNSPLHF.